Below, 27 T cell receptor beta chains from the same sample are listed, as sequenced in a study of molecular identifiers for immune sequencing clone quantification. TCRdb called the PCR reads again in MiXCR, with one record for every CDR3 protein. The data hold 8,500 to 11,000 distinct CDR3 sequences, with roughly 19% observed a single time. Sequenced sample: naive CD8+ T cells from blood, with Jurkat cell RNA spiked in. The subset denotes: FACS-sorted CD8+CD4-CCR7+CD45RA+ naive T cells. The receptors stem from a human donor in good health. Some libraries in this study had Jurkat cell RNA spiked in.

This clonotype ranks as medium-sized. The chain has TRBV3-1 and TRBJ2-7; possible D gene TRBD1, 5 bases. Germline CDR1 and CDR2: LGHDT and YNNKEL (reference sequence). Trimming left V 1 base short and J 2 bases short, with 9 bases between. This CDR3 comprises 14 residues. The CDR3 DNA is TGTGCCAGCAGCCAAGGGGGCGGCGCCTACGAGCAGTACTTC. Its translation is CASSQGGGAYEQYF.

This clonotype has a count of ten or more. In DNA form, the CDR3 reads TGCGCCAGCAGCCAAGGCCCGGGACTAGCGGGTGAGCAGTTCTTC. Residues: CASSQGPGLAGEQFF. The chain links TRBV4-1 to TRBJ2-1, with 12 positions matching TRBD2. This CDR3 contains 15 residues. The junction had 4 bases not matched to a gene; V was cut back by 1 base and J by 9 bases. Germline CDR1 MGHRA, CDR2 YSYEKL.

In this sample, this clonotype is medium-sized. The chain joins TRBV4-1 to TRBJ2-1; D gene ambiguous. V was trimmed by 1 base and J by 0 bases, leaving 10 bases between them. There are 16 residues in the CDR3. CDR1 is MGHRA and CDR2 is YSYEKL in the germline V gene. The CDR3 DNA follows: TGCGCCAGCAGCCAAGGCCCCCCTGGCTCCTACAATGAGCAGTTCTTC. Protein product: CASSQGPPGSYNEQFF.

Many counts were recorded for this clonotype. The chain employs TRBV19 and TRBJ2-1; D may be TRBD2 (6 bases). The CDR3 sequence is 14 residues long. The germline CDR1 and CDR2 sequences are LNHDA and SQIVND (reference sequence). The V and J ends lost 5 bases and 9 bases respectively, with 17 bases between them. CDR3 loop: CASSAAGYTLEQFF. The CDR3 DNA sequence: TGTGCCAGTAGTGCGGCGGGATACACACTTGAGCAGTTCTTC.

Relative to its sample, this clonotype is medium-sized. V and J are TRBV7-9 and TRBJ1-2; D gene ambiguous. The CDR3 totals 16 residues. Looked up from germline, CDR1 is SEHNR and CDR2 is FQNEAQ (reference sequence). Trimming removed 0 bases at V and 4 bases at J, with 15 bases between. The CDR3, as DNA: TGTGCCAGCAGCTTAGCGCCGGCAACACTATCCTATGGCTACACCTTC. Translated: CASSLAPATLSYGYTF.

This clonotype has a count of ten or more. The chain has TRBV30 and TRBJ2-3, with TRBD2 identical over 16 bases. Trimming removed 7 bases from V and 4 bases from J; junction bases left unmatched: 17. The CDR3 totals 19 residues. The V gene's germline CDR1 is GTSNPN and CDR2 SVGIG (reference sequence). The CDR3, as DNA: TGTGCCTCCGCGGGACTAGCGGGAGGGCCCGAGAGCTTTCCAGATACGCAGTATTTT. Amino acid sequence: CASAGLAGGPESFPDTQYF.

This clonotype has at least ten counts. V and J are TRBV27 and TRBJ2-3; perhaps TRBD1 as D (6 bases). CDR3 size: 14 residues. Trimming removed 6 bases at V and 0 bases at J, with 10 bases between. Germline assignment: CDR1 MNHEY and CDR2 SMNVEV (reference sequence). Written as DNA, the CDR3 is TGTGCCAGCAGCCTAGGGGGTAGCACAGATACGCAGTATTTT. Translated: CASSLGGSTDTQYF.

This clonotype was counted ten times or more. The rearrangement uses TRBV29-1 and TRBJ2-1, with TRBD2 matching over 9 bases. V dropped 0 bases and J dropped 8; count of bases not matched to a gene: 11. The length of the CDR3 is 16 residues. Looked up from germline, CDR1 is SQVTM and CDR2 is ANQGSEA. The CDR3 DNA follows: TGCAGCGTTGAAGAGCTAAGTAGCGGGAGACTCGATGAGCAGTTCTTC. Translation: CSVEELSSGRLDEQFF.

As concerns this clonotype: A read error may account for a junction end that differs from germline. This rearrangement joins TRBV4-1 to TRBJ2-2; TRBD2 might be the D (5 bases). The CDR3 runs to 19 residues. Germline V gives CDR1 MGHRA, CDR2 YSYEKL. CDR3 nucleotides: TGCGCCAGCAGCCAAAGCTGGGGAACCCTCGGGGTTCGGACCGGGGAGCTGTCTTTT. This gives the protein CASSQSWGTLGVRTGELSF.

With respect to this clonotype: No conserved phenylalanine or tryptophan ends this CDR3, so it is likely a read error. The V call is TRBV11-2, the J call TRBJ2-1, with 13 bases that match TRBD2. V shed 4 bases, J shed 4 bases, and the junction held 4 bases outside the gene matches. In germline, CDR1 is SGHAT, CDR2 FQNNGV. The CDR3 is 16 amino acids. The DNA for the CDR3 is TGTGCCAGCAGCTCTTGGACTAGCGGGAGTTACAATGAGCAGTTCCTC. As protein: CASSSWTSGSYNEQFL.

This clonotype appeared a single time. A much larger clone sits a single nucleotide away, making a read error possible. The genes are TRBV11-2 and TRBJ2-5; 7 nucleotides agree with TRBD2. There are 14 residues in the CDR3. CDR1 and CDR2 (germline): SGHAT, FQNNGV. CDR3 in amino acids: CASRASLAAETLYF. CDR3 nucleotides: TGTGCCAGCAGAGCCTCGCTAGCGGCGGAGACCCTGTACTTC.

This clonotype was observed a single time. A much more abundant neighbour one base away suggests this may be a read error. The chain employs TRBV6-4 and TRBJ1-4; D is ambiguous. Per the germline V gene, CDR1 is MRHNA and CDR2 is SNTAGT. Between the trimmed V and J ends, which lost 0 bases and 0 bases, there was a span of 5 bases. The CDR3 has 15 amino acids. The CDR3 region is CASSDSSPTNEKLFF. CDR3 DNA sequence: TGTGCCAGCAGTGACTCGAGTCCAACTAATGAAAAACTGTTTTTT.

By share, this clonotype ranks as medium-sized. This chain links TRBV27 with TRBJ1-1; D possibly corresponds to TRBD1 (6 bases). CDR1 and CDR2 (germline): MNHEY, SMNVEV (reference sequence). This CDR3 region has 14 residues. Trimming left V 5 bases short and J 3 bases short, with 13 bases between. The CDR3 here is CASSLYDRYTEAFF. CDR3 sequence (DNA): TGTGCCAGCAGTCTTTACGACAGGTACACTGAAGCTTTCTTT.

Within the sample, this clonotype is medium-sized (0.01 to 0.1%). The V gene is TRBV23-1, the J gene TRBJ2-3; 7 bases map to TRBD2. TRBV23-1 is placed among ORFs of uncertain function. The CDR3 sequence is 18 residues long. J was trimmed by 5 bases and V by 3 bases; bases with no gene match: 17. As DNA, the CDR3 is TGCGCCAGCAGTCATTCCAGTCTGAGGGAGGGCCTCGGAGATACGCAGTATTTT. This gives the protein CASSHSSLREGLGDTQYF.

On this clonotype itself: One base away lies a much larger clone, so this may be a sequencing read error. The CDR3: CASSQGVRAKDIQYF. CDR3 nucleotides: TGCGCCAGCAGCCAAGGGGTCCGAGCCAAAGACATTCAGTACTTC. V is TRBV4-3 and J is TRBJ2-4; D gene uncertain. From germline, CDR1 is LGHNA and CDR2 YSLEER. This CDR3 has 15 amino acids.

Relative to its sample, this clonotype is medium-sized. The chain couples TRBV13 to TRBJ1-1, with D tentatively TRBD1 (5 bases). Germline loops: CDR1 PRHDT, CDR2 FYEKMQ (reference sequence). Trimming stripped 2 bases from V and 5 bases from J, with 15 bases between. The CDR3 has 15 amino acids. CDR3 amino acids: CASSLQQTRGTEAFF. Written as DNA, the CDR3 is TGTGCCAGCAGCTTACAACAGACTCGGGGGACTGAAGCTTTCTTT.

This clonotype occurred a few times. A much larger clone differs from this one at a single base, so this may be a read error. V and J are TRBV4-1 and TRBJ2-7; 12 bases map to TRBD2. The CDR3 totals 15 residues. Germline CDR1 MGHRA, CDR2 YSYEKL. The CDR3 is CASSHLAGGPYEQHF. CDR3 DNA: TGCGCCAGCAGCCATCTAGCGGGAGGGCCGTATGAGCAGCACTTC.

A single count supports this clonotype. This may be a read error, as it is one base from a much larger clone. The CDR3 DNA reads as TGTGCCACCAGTGATTTTGGCACCGGGGAGCTGCTTTTT. This codes for CATSDFGTGELLF. The J gene is TRBJ2-2, the V gene TRBV24-1, with a possible D match to TRBD2 (5 bases). The CDR3 length is 13 residues. Germline-derived CDR1 and CDR2 are KGHDR and SFDVKD.

Judged by abundance, this clonotype is medium-sized. The rearrangement joins TRBV6-2 or TRBV6-3 to TRBJ1-1, with a tentative D call TRBD1 (6 bases). Per germline, CDR1 MNHEY and CDR2 SVGEGT. The CDR3 is made up of 16 amino acids. V was trimmed by 5 bases and J by 5 bases, leaving 21 bases between them. CDR3 sequence (DNA): TGTGCCAGCAGTACATACAGGGCCGAAGGGAGAACTGAAGCTTTCTTT. Protein sequence: CASSTYRAEGRTEAFF.

By sample fraction, this clonotype is medium-sized (0.01 to 0.1%). CDR3 in amino acids: CASSQDSGANVLTF. The CDR3 DNA sequence: TGCGCCAGCAGCCAAGACTCTGGGGCCAACGTCCTGACTTTC. The genes are TRBV4-3 and TRBJ2-6; D is uncertain. The CDR3 is 14 residues long. Germline loops: CDR1 LGHNA, CDR2 YSLEER. The V end was cut by 0 bases, the J end by 0 bases, with 0 bases between.

This clonotype was observed once. A junction end diverges from the germline sequence, so it may reflect a read error. This chain uses TRBV7-9 with TRBJ1-1; unclear D gene. Germline V lookup: CDR1 SEHNR, CDR2 FQNEAQ (reference sequence). This CDR3 is built from 13 residues. CDR3 sequence: CASGYQSGTEAFF. The CDR3 coding sequence is TGTGCCAGCGGCTATCAAAGTGGCACTGAGGCTTTCTTT.

This clonotype was seen only a few times. The chain joins TRBV7-9 to TRBJ1-3; 8 nucleotides align to TRBD1. V was clipped by 4 bases and J by 2 bases; unmatched bases: 4. There are 15 residues in the CDR3. CDR1 and CDR2 from the germline V gene are SEHNR and FQNEAQ (reference sequence). The CDR3 DNA reads TGTGCCAGCAGCTCGACAGGGGACCCTGGAAACACCATATATTTT. This sequence encodes CASSSTGDPGNTIYF.

This clonotype was detected a few times. J is TRBJ2-7 and V is TRBV6-2 or TRBV6-3; D possibly uses TRBD1 or TRBD2 (5 bases each). Trimming cost V 10 bases and J 3 bases, with 19 bases left between them. The V gene's germline CDR1 is MNHEY and CDR2 SVGEGT. The CDR3 contains 14 residues. CDR3 in amino acids: CATLDTTRGYEQYF. The CDR3 bases are TGTGCCACGTTGGACACTACTCGGGGCTACGAGCAGTACTTC.

In this sample, this clonotype turned up many times. The genes are TRBV6-4 and TRBJ1-2; D perhaps matches TRBD1 (6 bases). The CDR3 extends over 14 amino acids. From germline, CDR1 is MRHNA and CDR2 SNTAGT. Trimming removed 5 bases from V and 4 bases from J, with 14 bases in between. CDR3 sequence: CASSNGTSLYGYTF. Written as DNA, the CDR3 is TGTGCCAGCAGTAACGGGACAAGTCTCTATGGCTACACCTTC.

This clonotype is deemed medium-sized (0.01 to 0.1%). The chain uses TRBV30 and TRBJ2-5; 7 bases match TRBD1. The ends lost 1 base at V and 0 bases at J; junction bases unmatched: 8. CDR1 and CDR2 (germline): GTSNPN, SVGIG (reference sequence). The CDR3 consists of 16 residues. In nucleotides, the CDR3 is TGTGCCTGGAGTGGGGCGACAGGGATTTACCAAGAGACCCAGTACTTC. Translated: CAWSGATGIYQETQYF. Supplemented by reference TRBV30 and TRBJ2-5, the full variable domain reads SQTIHQWPATLVQPVGSPLSLECTVEGTSNPNLYWYRQAAGRGLQLLFYSVGIGQISSEVPQNLSASRPQDRQFILSSKKLLLSDSGFYLCAWSGATGIYQETQYFGPGTRLLVL.

This clonotype was seen ten or more times. The rearrangement joins TRBV11-3 to TRBJ1-4; unclear D gene. Trimming cost V 5 bases and J 5 bases, with 18 bases left between them. The CDR3 is 16 residues long. Germline V gene lookup returns CDR1 SGHNT and CDR2 YENEEA. The CDR3 nucleotides are TGTGCCAGCAGCCCATTTTCGGCGTGGACCAATGAAAAACTGTTTTTT. This translates into CASSPFSAWTNEKLFF.

V gene TRBV6-5 combines with J gene TRBJ2-7; D might be TRBD1 (5 bases). The V end was cut by 0 bases, the J end by 1 base, with 10 bases between. Germline CDR1 and CDR2: MNHEY and SVGAGI. The CDR3 spans 15 residues. DNA of the CDR3: TGTGCCAGCAGTTACTCGCTACAGGCGTCCTACGAGCAGTACTTC. It encodes CASSYSLQASYEQYF.